The 14 T cell receptor beta chains listed next were all sequenced from one sample in a study of early T cells in non-severe SARS-CoV-2 infection. MiXCR, run by TCRdb on the 5' RACE reads, gives a single entry per CDR3 protein. Altogether 60,000 to 65,000 distinct CDR3 sequences are present, 7.5% to 9% being singletons, with the ten largest covering under 15%. This material consisted of whole blood, taken at baseline. These receptors all come from an adult who was a healthcare worker with PCR-confirmed SARS-CoV-2 infection or an uninfected control (not recorded which).

This clonotype was seen only a few times. V is TRBV2 and J is TRBJ2-4; a possible D gene is TRBD1 (6 bases). Germline V gene lookup returns CDR1 SNHLY and CDR2 FYNNEI. V dropped 7 bases and J dropped 0 bases, with 25 bases sitting between them. There are 19 residues in the CDR3. CDR3 sequence (DNA): TGTGCCAGCAACCGATGGGGGCTCGACCAAGGGGGAGCCAAAAACATTCAGTACTTC. It yields the protein CASNRWGLDQGGAKNIQYF.

This clonotype was counted many times. The chain links TRBV14 to TRBJ2-1, with D unresolved. This CDR3 region has 12 residues. The germline CDR1 and CDR2 sequences are SGHDN and FVKESK. The ends were cut back, 4 bases at V and 9 bases at J, with 10 bases in the middle. In DNA, the CDR3 is TGTGCCAGCAGCCTTCGAGGCGGTGAGCAGTTCTTC. This sequence encodes CASSLRGGEQFF.

The chain links TRBV6-1 to TRBJ2-3; the D gene is possibly TRBD2 (6 bases). In germline, CDR1 is MNHNS, CDR2 SASEGT. The CDR3 runs to 14 residues. The V end lost 6 bases, the J end lost 1 base, and 11 bases lay between the germline ends. The DNA for the CDR3 is TGTGCCAGCAGAATCGGGGGAGGCACAGATACGCAGTATTTT. It encodes CASRIGGGTDTQYF.

This clonotype appeared many times. The chain employs TRBV6-6 and TRBJ1-5, with D tentatively TRBD1 (6 bases). Germline V CDR1 and CDR2: MNHNY, SVGAGI (reference sequence). This CDR3 region has 14 residues. The V end lost 5 bases, the J end lost 6 bases, and 14 bases lay between the germline ends. The CDR3 sequence: CASSPAGGRQPQHF. The CDR3 DNA reads TGTGCCAGCAGTCCGGCGGGGGGCCGTCAGCCCCAGCATTTT.

V is TRBV7-2 and J is TRBJ1-1; maybe TRBD1 (6 bases). The CDR3 spans 16 residues. With 5 bases removed from V and 5 bases from J, the gap between germline ends came to 21 bases. The germline V gene encodes CDR1 SGHTA and CDR2 FQGNSA. As DNA, the CDR3 is TGTGCCAGCAGCCTGAAGTGGGGACAAAAGGGGACTGAAGCTTTCTTT. This gives the protein CASSLKWGQKGTEAFF.

This clonotype occurred many times. The chain carries TRBV18 and TRBJ1-1, with a possible D match to TRBD1 (5 bases). V lost 5 bases and J lost 10, with 17 bases in between. In germline, CDR1 is KGHSH, CDR2 LQKENI. The CDR3 sequence is 13 residues long. CDR3 bases: TGTGCCAGCTCATCGAGTCAACAGGTTTTAGCTTTCTTT. Its translation: CASSSSQQVLAFF.

This clonotype was seen only a few times. The chain employs TRBV7-8 and TRBJ1-1, with 9 bases lining up with TRBD1. Germline values: CDR1 SGHVS, CDR2 FQNEAQ. This CDR3 has 15 residues. With 5 bases clipped from V and 6 bases from J, the junction kept 10 bases outside the gene matches. CDR3 sequence reads: CASSQGTGRLAEAFF. As DNA, the CDR3 is TGTGCCAGCAGCCAAGGGACAGGGAGATTAGCTGAAGCTTTCTTT.

This clonotype has just a few counts. The CDR3 DNA sequence: TGTGCCAGCAGGGTCACTAGCGGAGGCACCTACGAGCAGTACTTC. It encodes CASRVTSGGTYEQYF. J is TRBJ2-7 and V is TRBV6-5, with 8 bases identical to TRBD2. The ends lost 6 bases at V and 2 bases at J; junction bases unmatched: 9. The germline V gene has CDR1 MNHEY and CDR2 SVGAGI. The CDR3 covers 15 residues.

Many counts were recorded for this clonotype. This sequence joins TRBV10-2 and TRBJ2-7, with 8 bases identical to TRBD2. Trimming removed 8 bases from V and 3 bases from J; junction bases left unmatched: 6. The CDR3 sequence is 13 residues long. CDR1 and CDR2 from the germline V gene are WSHSY and SAAADI. The CDR3 here is CASAELAVYEQYF. CDR3 bases: TGCGCCAGCGCCGAACTAGCGGTCTACGAGCAGTACTTC.

At least ten counts were recorded for this clonotype. CDR3 amino acids: CASSQRGRYNEQFF. The CDR3 DNA sequence: TGTGCCAGCAGCCAACGCGGGAGGTACAATGAGCAGTTCTTC. The rearrangement joins TRBV4-2 to TRBJ2-1; the match to TRBD2 covers 8 bases. The germline CDR1 and CDR2 sequences are LGHNA and YNFKEQ. The CDR3 runs 14 residues. V gave up 2 bases and J gave up 4 bases; unmatched junction bases: 1.

This clonotype has just a few counts. The chain joins TRBV5-1 to TRBJ1-5, with a possible D match to TRBD1 (5 bases). The CDR3 runs 15 residues. CDR1 and CDR2 (germline): SGHRS, YFSETQ. With 0 bases removed from V and 4 bases from J, the gap between germline ends came to 11 bases. This chain's CDR3 is CASSLGDDRNQPQHF. CDR3 DNA sequence: TGCGCCAGCAGCTTGGGAGACGACAGAAATCAGCCCCAGCATTTT.

The genes are TRBV20-1 and TRBJ2-7; tentatively, D is TRBD2 (6 bases). This CDR3 has 13 amino acids. V was clipped by 7 bases and J by 2 bases, with 15 bases between them. The germline gives CDR1 DFQATT, CDR2 SNEGSKA (reference sequence). The CDR3 reads CSVASDRTYEQYF. For the CDR3, the DNA is TGCAGTGTAGCTAGCGATAGGACCTACGAGCAGTACTTC.

The rearrangement joins TRBV20-1 to TRBJ2-3, with D perhaps TRBD2 (6 bases). The CDR3 is 15 amino acids. V dropped 3 bases and J dropped 5 bases, with 18 bases sitting between them. Per the germline V gene, CDR1 is DFQATT and CDR2 is SNEGSKA (reference sequence). CDR3 loop: CSASFPLAFEDTQYF. CDR3 sequence (DNA): TGCAGTGCTAGTTTCCCGCTAGCGTTTGAAGATACGCAGTATTTT.

The chain joins TRBV3-1 to TRBJ2-3; D is ambiguous. This CDR3 region has 11 residues. V dropped 5 bases and J dropped 6 bases, with 6 bases sitting between them. The germline gives CDR1 LGHDT, CDR2 YNNKEL (reference sequence). The CDR3 DNA reads as TGTGCCAGCAGCTGGACCGATACGCAGTATTTT. It encodes CASSWTDTQYF.